These T cell receptor beta chains were read from a single sample in a study of blood T cell repertoires in COVID-19. The table came from immunoSEQ multiplex PCR; TCRdb's copy has only in-frame clones and leaves some out. The sample shows about 180,000 clones, roughly three quarters of them seen only once. The sequenced sample consisted of PBMCs or T cells enriched from blood (not recorded which). These receptors were obtained from a man in his 60s who had been exposed to COVID-19. CDR3s include the opening cysteine and the closing phenylalanine or tryptophan. The D gene is left open where the match is weak. Not all rows give a size; the values are once, few, many and, for expanded clones, a class.

J: TRBJ1-1; V: TRBV10-1; size: -; D: TRBD1; DNA: TGCGCCAGCAGTAACCGAGGGGGCGCGGACACTGAAGCTTTCTTT; CDR3: CASSNRGGADTEAFF
J: TRBJ2-7; V: TRBV13; size: few; D: -; DNA: TGTGCCAGCAGTTATGATGGGCGCGAGCAGTACTTC; CDR3: CASSYDGREQYF
J: TRBJ2-2; V: TRBV7-8; size: -; D: TRBD1; DNA: TGTGCCAGCAGCCCCGGACAGGGAACCACCGGGGAGCTGTTTTTT; CDR3: CASSPGQGTTGELFF
J: TRBJ2-2; V: TRBV11-2; size: -; D: TRBD1; DNA: TGTGCCAGCAGCTCCCGGACAGGGAGCACCGGGGAGCTGTTTTTT; CDR3: CASSSRTGSTGELFF
J: TRBJ2-7; V: TRBV9; size: -; D: -; DNA: TGTGCCAGCAGCGTAGCCGGGATCCACGAGCAGTACTTC; CDR3: CASSVAGIHEQYF
J: TRBJ1-2; V: TRBV29-1; size: -; D: TRBD1; DNA: TGCAGCGTTGAAGAGACGACTTGGACAGGCCGGTCACGCTATGGCTACACCTTC; CDR3: CSVEETTWTGRSRYGYTF
J: TRBJ1-5; V: TRBV7-5; size: -; D: -; DNA: TGTGTCAGAAGCTTAGGGACAGGGACCCTTAGCAATCAGCCCCAGCATTTT; CDR3: CVRSLGTGTLSNQPQHF
J: TRBJ2-5; V: TRBV7-2; size: -; D: -; DNA: TGTGCCAGCAGCTTAGGTTTGAGTAGGGGCAAAGAGACCCAGTACTTC; CDR3: CASSLGLSRGKETQYF
J: TRBJ2-2; V: TRBV4-3; size: -; D: TRBD2; DNA: TGCGCCAGCAGCCACGACCCAGCGGGAGGCCCCCAAGTGGGGGCCGGGGAGCTGTTTTTT; CDR3: CASSHDPAGGPQVGAGELFF
J: TRBJ1-2; V: TRBV9; size: -; D: -; DNA: TGTGCCAGCAGCGTAGAGGGCAGGGCGAACTATGGCTACACCTTC; CDR3: CASSVEGRANYGYTF
J: TRBJ1-6; V: TRBV18; size: -; D: TRBD1; DNA: TGTGCCAGCTCACCAGGGGATAATTCTAAGGGACAGGGGGCTTATTCACCCCTCCACTTT; CDR3: CASSPGDNSKGQGAYSPLHF
J: TRBJ1-5; V: TRBV29-1; size: -; D: -; DNA: TGCAGCGTCGTCATCTCCGGGCCTCTCGGGGCCCAGCATTTT; CDR3: CSVVISGPLGAQHF
J: TRBJ2-1; V: TRBV4-2; size: few; D: TRBD1; DNA: TGTGCCAGCAGCTTTCCCGGACAGGGGGTTCATGAGCAGTTCTTC; CDR3: CASSFPGQGVHEQFF
J: TRBJ2-2; V: TRBV28; size: -; D: -; DNA: TGTGCCAGCAGTTTATCGGGTCTGGCGAACACCGGGGAGCTGTTTTTT; CDR3: CASSLSGLANTGELFF
J: TRBJ2-1; V: TRBV27; size: -; D: -; DNA: TGTGCCAGCAGGGACCGGGGGACCAGCTCCTACAATGAGCAGTTCTTC; CDR3: CASRDRGTSSYNEQFF
J: TRBJ1-5; V: TRBV19; size: -; D: -; DNA: TGTGCCAGTAGTGGAGCCCTGACAGGAGCGGGGCAGCCCCAGCATTTT; CDR3: CASSGALTGAGQPQHF
J: TRBJ2-7; V: TRBV7-8; size: -; D: TRBD2; DNA: TGTGCCAGCAGCTCCTTACTAGCGGGAGGGCCTTGGGAGCAGTACTTC; CDR3: CASSSLLAGGPWEQYF
J: TRBJ1-1; V: TRBV19; size: -; D: -; DNA: TGTGCCAGTAGTACCCCCAGGGATGGAACCCGGAACACTGAAGCTTTCTTT; CDR3: CASSTPRDGTRNTEAFF
J: TRBJ1-2; V: TRBV3-1/TRBV3-2; size: -; D: -; DNA: TGTGCCAGCAGCCAAGATTCCCTGACAGTAACCACCTATGGCTACACCTTC; CDR3: CASSQDSLTVTTYGYTF
J: TRBJ1-4; V: TRBV7-2; size: few; D: TRBD1; DNA: TGTGCCAGCAGAGGGACAGCACCGAATGAAAAACTGTTTTTT; CDR3: CASRGTAPNEKLFF
J: TRBJ2-1; V: TRBV27; size: -; D: TRBD2; DNA: TGTGCCAGCAGTTCTACTAGCGGGAATGAGCAGTTCTTC; CDR3: CASSSTSGNEQFF
J: TRBJ2-3; V: TRBV7-9; size: -; D: TRBD2; DNA: TGTGCCAGCAGAACCGGGACTAGCGGGAGCAGCACAGATACGCAGTATTTT; CDR3: CASRTGTSGSSTDTQYF
J: TRBJ2-5; V: TRBV6-2/TRBV6-3; size: -; D: -; DNA: TGTGCCAGCAGTTACGGTAGCCCAGAGACCCAGTACTTC; CDR3: CASSYGSPETQYF
J: TRBJ2-4; V: TRBV7-2; size: once; D: TRBD2; DNA: TGTGCCAGCAGCTTAGACGGGAGGGAAGGGGACATTCAGTACTTC; CDR3: CASSLDGREGDIQYF
J: TRBJ1-4; V: TRBV28; size: -; D: -; DNA: TGTGCCAGCAGTTTGAGGGGGTATAATGAAAAACTGTTTTTT; CDR3: CASSLRGYNEKLFF
J: TRBJ2-3; V: TRBV3-1/TRBV3-2; size: -; D: TRBD2; DNA: TGTGCCAGCAGCCATGCTCGTAGCGGGTTCACAGATACGCAGTATTTT; CDR3: CASSHARSGFTDTQYF
J: TRBJ1-5; V: TRBV6-2/TRBV6-3; size: -; D: -; DNA: TGTGCCAGCAGCCACGGGGACTCCAATCAGCCCCAGCATTTT; CDR3: CASSHGDSNQPQHF
J: TRBJ2-5; V: TRBV9; size: -; D: TRBD1; DNA: TGTGCCAGCAGCGTAGGAGGAAAAGGACAGGGGGCCGGGACCCAGTACTTC; CDR3: CASSVGGKGQGAGTQYF
J: TRBJ2-7; V: TRBV6-6; size: few; D: TRBD2; DNA: TGTGCCAGCAGTCCACTCACCGGGATAGCGGGAGGCTACGAGCAGTACTTC; CDR3: CASSPLTGIAGGYEQYF
J: TRBJ2-5; V: TRBV5-1; size: -; D: TRBD1; DNA: TGCGCCAGCAGCTCGGGACAGCAGTCTCAAGAGACCCAGTACTTC; CDR3: CASSSGQQSQETQYF
J: TRBJ1-2; V: TRBV27; size: once; D: -; DNA: TGTGCCAGCAGTTTATCTGGACTCGAAGGCTACACCTTC; CDR3: CASSLSGLEGYTF
J: TRBJ1-5; V: TRBV2; size: -; D: -; DNA: TGTGCCAGCTCACCCAGGGAGGGGGTTGGCAATCAGCCCCAGCATTTT; CDR3: CASSPREGVGNQPQHF
J: TRBJ2-1; V: TRBV27; size: -; D: TRBD2; DNA: TGTGCCAGCATACTAACTAGCGGGAGTAGGTACAATGAGCAGTTCTTC; CDR3: CASILTSGSRYNEQFF
J: TRBJ2-1; V: TRBV12-3/TRBV12-4; size: -; D: -; DNA: TGTGCCAGCAGTCGCTCCTACAATGAGCAGTTCTTC; CDR3: CASSRSYNEQFF
J: TRBJ2-1; V: TRBV9; size: -; D: TRBD2; DNA: TGTGCCAGCAGCGCTTCCGGGACTAGCGGAGGAGGCCCCTACAATGAGCAGTTCTTC; CDR3: CASSASGTSGGGPYNEQFF
J: TRBJ1-1; V: TRBV28; size: -; D: TRBD1; DNA: TGTGCCAGCAGTGGGGACAGCCCTGAAGCTTTCTTT; CDR3: CASSGDSPEAFF
J: TRBJ2-1; V: TRBV2; size: -; D: TRBD2; DNA: TGTGCCAGCAGTGACAGCGGGAGCTCCTACAATGAGCAGTTCTTC; CDR3: CASSDSGSSYNEQFF
J: TRBJ2-5; V: TRBV9; size: -; D: TRBD2; DNA: TGTGCCAGCAGCAGAGCGGGAGTAGGTGAGACCCAGTACTTC; CDR3: CASSRAGVGETQYF
J: TRBJ1-2; V: TRBV12-5; size: -; D: -; DNA: TGTGCTAGTGCACGGTACTATGGCTACACCTTC; CDR3: CASARYYGYTF
J: TRBJ1-2; V: TRBV20-1; size: -; D: -; DNA: TGCAGTGCTAGTGCCTCCCACGGCGGCCTTAGCTATGGCTACACCTTC; CDR3: CSASASHGGLSYGYTF
J: TRBJ1-2; V: TRBV2; size: once; D: -; DNA: TGTGCCAGCAGTGAAGGGTCCGGACAGTTCCTCTACTATGGCTACACCTTC; CDR3: CASSEGSGQFLYYGYTF
J: TRBJ1-1; V: TRBV18; size: -; D: -; DNA: TGTGCCAGCTCACCACTGACCGGTTCAATCGGGACTGAAGCTTTCTTT; CDR3: CASSPLTGSIGTEAFF
J: TRBJ1-5; V: TRBV24-1; size: -; D: -; DNA: TGTGCCACCAGTGATCCTAATCAGCCCCAGCATTTT; CDR3: CATSDPNQPQHF
J: TRBJ2-7; V: TRBV30; size: many; D: TRBD2; DNA: TGTGCATCGACTAGCGGGAGCTACGAGCAGTACTTC; CDR3: CASTSGSYEQYF
J: TRBJ2-2; V: TRBV3-1/TRBV3-2; size: -; D: TRBD1; DNA: TGTGCCAGCAGCCAAGATTCAAGGGACAGGGGATGCACCGGGGAGCTGTTTTTT; CDR3: CASSQDSRDRGCTGELFF
J: TRBJ2-5; V: TRBV15; size: -; D: TRBD1; DNA: TGTGCCACCCGACAGGGCCAAGAGACCCAGTACTTC; CDR3: CATRQGQETQYF
J: TRBJ2-2; V: TRBV29-1; size: -; D: TRBD1; DNA: TGCAGCGTTCCCGGGACAGACAACACCGGGGAGCTGTTTTTT; CDR3: CSVPGTDNTGELFF
J: TRBJ2-7; V: TRBV30; size: few; D: -; DNA: TGTGCCTGGAGGTGGGGGCCTAGCTCCTACGAGCAGTACTTC; CDR3: CAWRWGPSSYEQYF
J: TRBJ2-3; V: TRBV30; size: -; D: TRBD2; DNA: TGTGCCTGGAGTCCAGGACTAGCGGGGTCAACAGATACGCAGTATTTT; CDR3: CAWSPGLAGSTDTQYF
J: TRBJ2-5; V: TRBV6-2/TRBV6-3; size: once; D: TRBD2; DNA: TGTGCCAGCAGTTACGGGCAGGGACTGGGACTAGCCGGCGAGACCCAGTACTTC; CDR3: CASSYGQGLGLAGETQYF
J: TRBJ1-1; V: TRBV18; size: -; D: -; DNA: TGTGCCAGCTCCAGTCTAGGGGGGGCAGCGGACACTGAAGCTTTCTTT; CDR3: CASSSLGGAADTEAFF
J: TRBJ1-1; V: TRBV4-2; size: -; D: -; DNA: TGTGCCAGCAGCCAAGATCGAGTTGGTACCTCTGAAGCTTTCTTT; CDR3: CASSQDRVGTSEAFF
J: TRBJ1-1; V: TRBV3-1/TRBV3-2; size: -; D: TRBD1; DNA: TGTGCCAGCAGCCAAACCGGGACAGGGAACACTGAAGCTTTCTTT; CDR3: CASSQTGTGNTEAFF
J: TRBJ1-2; V: TRBV5-6; size: once; D: -; DNA: TGTGCCAGCAGCCGGGGGGACCGAATGGCAGGTGGCTACACCTTC; CDR3: CASSRGDRMAGGYTF